The table lists the clone carrying this T cell receptor (beta chain) with a few counts. From the RACE reads, TCRdb called clonotypes with MiXCR, one entry per CDR3 protein. The data contain some 110,000 distinct CDR3 sequences, approximately 36% of them seen just once; the ten biggest clones take up roughly 3%. The data belong to a study of human T cells and chemical hapten exposure. The CDR3 has 14 amino acids. Germline CDR1 SQVTM, CDR2 ANQGSEA. The germline V and J ends were trimmed by 8 bases and 1 base, with 16 bases remaining between them. Time point defined: patch test 3, about 24 weeks after DPC sensitization. Treatment meaning: therapeutic diphenylcyclopropenone sensitization with weekly scalp DPC.

This receptor was identified in a man aged 35 to 55 with alopecia areata. Some clones in this sample may be carry-over from other donors' samples. This specimen was whole blood, taken in connection with sensitization to the hapten diphenylcyclopropenone (DPC). This chain connects TRBV29-1 to TRBJ2-3; possibly TRBD1 or TRBD2 for D (6 bases each). The CDR3 here is CSSPEGGGTDTQYF. In DNA form, the CDR3 reads TGCAGCTCTCCCGAGGGGGGCGGCACAGATACGCAGTATTTT.